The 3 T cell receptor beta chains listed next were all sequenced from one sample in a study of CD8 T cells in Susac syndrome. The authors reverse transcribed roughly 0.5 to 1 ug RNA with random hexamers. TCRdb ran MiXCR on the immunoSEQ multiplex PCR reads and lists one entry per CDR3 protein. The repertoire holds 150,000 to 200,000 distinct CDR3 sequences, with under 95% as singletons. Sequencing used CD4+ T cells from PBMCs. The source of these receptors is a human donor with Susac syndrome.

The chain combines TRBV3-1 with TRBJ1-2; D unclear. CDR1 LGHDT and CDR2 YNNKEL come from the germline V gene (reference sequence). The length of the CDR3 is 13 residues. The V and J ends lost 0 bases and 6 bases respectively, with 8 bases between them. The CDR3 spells CASSQDRRDGYTF. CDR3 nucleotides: TGTGCCAGCAGCCAAGATAGGAGGGATGGCTACACCTTC.

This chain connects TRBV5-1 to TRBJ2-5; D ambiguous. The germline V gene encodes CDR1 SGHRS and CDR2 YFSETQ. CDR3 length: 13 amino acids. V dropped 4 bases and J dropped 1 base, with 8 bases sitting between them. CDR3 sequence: CASSAGSQETQYF. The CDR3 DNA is TGCGCCAGCAGCGCCGGGTCCCAAGAGACCCAGTACTTC.

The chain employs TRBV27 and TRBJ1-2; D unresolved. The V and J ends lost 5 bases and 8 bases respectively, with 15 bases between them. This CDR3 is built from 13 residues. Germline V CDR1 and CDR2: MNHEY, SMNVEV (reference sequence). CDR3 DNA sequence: TGTGCCAGCAGTCCACGGAGATTCTCAGGCTACACCTTC. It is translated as CASSPRRFSGYTF.